Each of the 6 T cell receptor beta chains below was sequenced from the same sample in a study of T cell changes during pregnancy in multiple sclerosis. The protocol was immunoSEQ multiplex PCR, while the TCRdb copy is restricted to in-frame clones and leaves out a portion. The top ten hold more than 1.1% of the sample, which has about 70,000 clones, 92% seen once. This specimen consisted of peripheral blood, obtained after pregnancy. Receptor source: a female donor with multiple sclerosis, enrolled in a pregnancy study.

The gene calls are TRBV5-5 and TRBJ2-7, with D possibly matching TRBD1 (6 bases). Deletions cut 4 bases from V and 1 base from J, with 12 bases between. CDR3 size: 14 residues. Germline CDR1 and CDR2: SGHKS and YYEKEE (reference sequence). The CDR3 protein is CASSTGTSSYEQYF. The DNA for the CDR3 is TGTGCCAGCAGCACAGGGACGTCGTCCTACGAGCAGTACTTC.

The rearrangement uses TRBV9 and TRBJ2-6, with D perhaps TRBD2 (6 bases). This CDR3 has 18 amino acids. Germline V gene data show CDR1 as SGDLS and CDR2 as YYNGEE. Between the trimmed V and J ends, which lost 4 bases and 0 bases, there was a span of 17 bases. CDR3 coding DNA: TGTGCCAGCAGCCCCTGGGCGGAGGGCTACTCTGGGGCCAACGTCCTGACTTTC. It translates to CASSPWAEGYSGANVLTF.

The genes are TRBV4-1 and TRBJ2-3; 8 bases match TRBD2. The germline V gene encodes CDR1 MGHRA and CDR2 YSYEKL. The length of the CDR3 is 14 residues. The trim removed 1 base at V and 9 bases at J, leaving 6 bases unmatched. CDR3 in DNA: TGCGCCAGCAGCCAAGTAACAGCGGGGGAGACGCAGTATTTT. This encodes CASSQVTAGETQYF.

Regarding this clone: A much larger clonotype is one base distant, so this may be a read error. The genes are TRBV6-4 and TRBJ2-1; TRBD2 matches at 11 bases. The CDR3 extends over 15 amino acids. Trimming cost V 0 bases and J 6 bases; bases outside gene matches: 1. CDR1 is MRHNA and CDR2 is SNTAGT in the germline V gene. The CDR3 DNA reads as TGTGCCAGCAGTGACTCGACTAGCGGGATCAATGAGCAGTTCTTC. It translates to CASSDSTSGINEQFF.

This rearrangement joins TRBV18 to TRBJ2-4; TRBD1 is a possible D gene (5 bases). From germline, CDR1 is KGHSH and CDR2 LQKENI. The length of the CDR3 is 15 residues. With 3 bases removed from V and 1 base from J, the gap between germline ends came to 10 bases. The CDR3 sequence is CASSPPSGAKNIQYF. For the CDR3, the DNA is TGTGCCAGCTCACCCCCCTCAGGGGCCAAAAACATTCAGTACTTC.

The chain couples TRBV5-1 to TRBJ1-6; TRBD1 is a possible D gene (5 bases). Trimming shortened V by 2 bases and J by 7 bases, and 13 bases separated the two germline ends. The CDR3 loop spans 15 amino acids. Per germline, CDR1 SGHRS and CDR2 YFSETQ. CDR3 DNA: TGCGCCAGCAGCTTAGCAGGGCCTCTAAATTCACCCCTCCACTTT. Encoded protein: CASSLAGPLNSPLHF.